Below, 28 T cell receptor beta chains from the same sample are listed, as sequenced in a study of CD8+CD57+ T cells in acquired aplastic anemia. Both TCR beta VDJ combination and CDR3 sequence profiling were carried out. Genomic DNA was the template for this profiling. TCRdb fed the reads into MiXCR, producing one record per CDR3 protein. The sample holds 400,000 to 450,000 distinct CDR3 sequences, roughly 68% seen once. Sequenced: sorted CD4+, CD8+, or CD8+CD57+ T cells (not recorded which) from PBMCs. These receptors were obtained from a human donor in good health, serving as a control.

The sample holds many counts of this clonotype. J is TRBJ2-3 and V is TRBV7-2; D remains unclear. V gave up 2 bases and J gave up 5 bases, with 14 bases separating them. This CDR3 is 15 amino acids long. CDR1 SGHTA and CDR2 FQGNSA come from the germline V gene. The CDR3 region has the DNA TGTGCCAGCAGCTTACCACTACCTCACGAAGATACGCAGTATTTT. Translated: CASSLPLPHEDTQYF.

This chain joins TRBV10-3 and TRBJ2-1; 9 nucleotides line up with TRBD1. CDR1 and CDR2 from the germline V gene are ENHRY and SYGVKD. The J segment lost 6 bases and the V segment lost 3 bases, leaving 12 bases of the junction unmatched. The CDR3 is 17 amino acids. The DNA for the CDR3 is TGTGCCATCAGTGACGCACAGGACAGGGGTTTGGGCAATGAGCAGTTCTTC. It translates to CAISDAQDRGLGNEQFF.

About this clonotype: One end of the junction varies from germline; a read error may be responsible. The chain recombines TRBV7-2 with TRBJ2-1; D gene ambiguous. The CDR3 consists of 16 residues. Germline values: CDR1 SGHTA, CDR2 FQGNSA. In DNA form, the CDR3 reads TGTGCCAGCAGCTTAGGGCGAACTCGGATTTACAATGACCAGTTCTTC. This gives the protein CASSLGRTRIYNDQFF.

The chain carries TRBV10-3 and TRBJ2-7; tentatively, D is TRBD2 (7 bases). Looked up from germline, CDR1 is ENHRY and CDR2 is SYGVKD. This CDR3 region has 14 residues. Trimming took 2 bases from V and 7 from J, leaving 15 bases between them. CDR3 in amino acids: CAISEAKGGDEQYF. For the CDR3, the DNA is TGTGCCATCAGTGAGGCCAAGGGGGGGGATGAGCAGTACTTC.

The CDR3: CASSPGTRCTDTQYF. CDR3 sequence (DNA): TGTGCCAGCAGCCCTGGGACAAGATGCACAGATACGCAGTATTTT. J is TRBJ2-3 and V is TRBV7-3; possible D gene TRBD1, 6 bases. The CDR3 has 15 amino acids. CDR1 and CDR2 (germline): SGHTA, FQGTGA. The V end lost 5 bases, the J end lost 1 base, and 13 bases lay between the germline ends.

The chain recombines TRBV5-1 with TRBJ2-5, with TRBD2 as a possible D gene (6 bases). V lost 0 bases to trimming and J lost 7 bases, with 10 bases between them. The germline CDR1 and CDR2 sequences are SGHRS and YFSETQ. The CDR3 has 13 residues. Here the CDR3 reads CASSLAGGGTQYF. The CDR3 DNA sequence: TGCGCCAGCAGCTTGGCTGGGGGAGGGACCCAGTACTTC.

Concerning this clonotype: No DNA is shown, since the ends of the CDR3 on it are uncertain; the CDR3 is the one TCRdb lists. CDR3 region: CASSLAGHYTFGSGTQYF. The J gene is TRBJ2-5, the V gene TRBV5-1. Including both end residues, the CDR3 is 18 amino acids long. Germline CDR1 and CDR2: SGHRS and YFSETQ.

J is TRBJ2-1 and V is TRBV5-5, with D tentatively TRBD1 (6 bases). The germline CDR1 and CDR2 sequences are SGHKS and YYEKEE (reference sequence). The CDR3 sequence is 17 residues long. The V and J ends lost 2 bases and 5 bases respectively, with 20 bases between them. CDR3 amino acids: CASSFRQVGLYHNEQFF. The DNA for the CDR3 is TGTGCCAGCAGCTTCCGACAGGTAGGACTGTATCACAATGAGCAGTTCTTC.

This sequence joins TRBV20-1 and TRBJ2-1, with D possibly being TRBD2 (5 bases). The CDR3 extends over 11 amino acids. V was pared by 6 bases and J by 10 bases, with 13 bases between. The V gene's germline CDR1 is DFQATT and CDR2 SNEGSKA (reference sequence). The CDR3 loop is CSAPTTREQFF. The CDR3 nucleotides are TGCAGTGCGCCGACTACCCGAGAGCAGTTCTTC.

The chain links TRBV20-1 to TRBJ1-1; no clear D. Germline CDR1 reads DFQATT; CDR2 reads SNEGSKA (reference sequence). With 3 bases removed from V and 7 bases from J, the gap between germline ends came to 12 bases. The CDR3 covers 12 residues. CDR3 loop: CSASPRASEAFF. The CDR3 DNA reads TGCAGTGCTAGTCCCCGGGCAAGTGAAGCTTTCTTT.

The rearrangement joins TRBV14 to TRBJ1-1; D is uncertain. The CDR3 length is 16 residues. V lost 6 bases and J lost 2, with 19 bases in between. Germline V CDR1 and CDR2: SGHDN, FVKESK. In nucleotides, the CDR3 is TGTGCCAGCAGTCATGCCGGGGAGCGTGAAAACACTGAAGCTTTCTTT. Translating gives CASSHAGERENTEAFF.

A single count supports this clonotype. At one end the junction does not follow the germline gene, possibly because of a read error. CDR3 sequence: CASSWASPEQETQYF. In DNA form, the CDR3 reads TGTGCCAGCAGCTGGGCCTCCCCGGAACAAGAGACCCAGTACTTC. This chain joins TRBV5-1 and TRBJ2-5; unclear D gene. The germline CDR1 and CDR2 sequences are SGHRS and YFSETQ. This CDR3 comprises 15 residues.

The rearrangement links TRBV15 to TRBJ2-5, with D unclear. The CDR3 is 13 amino acids. Germline CDR1 and CDR2: LNHNV and YYDKDF (reference sequence). The V and J ends lost 0 bases and 1 base respectively, with 3 bases between them. In nucleotides, the CDR3 is TGTGCCACCAGCAGAGAGATCCAAGAGACCCAGTACTTC. Translating it yields CATSREIQETQYF.

A note on this clonotype: Sequence at one end of the junction differs from germline and may be a read error. J is TRBJ2-7 and V is TRBV24-1; D gene unclear. CDR1 KGHDR and CDR2 SFDVKD come from the germline V gene. This CDR3 is built from 14 residues. CDR3 nucleotide sequence: TGTGCCAGCAGTGACTTTGGGGAATCGTACGAGCAGTACTTC. The encoded protein is CASSDFGESYEQYF.

In this sample, this clonotype turned up once. The junction shows a germline mismatch at one end, possibly a read error. The chain has TRBV10-3 and TRBJ1-2; D is perhaps TRBD1 (5 bases). Germline lookup yields CDR1 ENHRY and CDR2 SYGVKD. This CDR3 spans 17 amino acids. The chain's CDR3 is CASSLGERRPSNYGYSF. Written as DNA, the CDR3 is TGTGCCAGCAGTTTAGGGGAGAGGAGACCATCTAACTATGGCTACAGCTTC.

With respect to this clonotype: Compared with germline, one end of the junction differs, possibly owing to a read error. The rearrangement links TRBV7-2 to TRBJ2-1; tentatively, D is TRBD1 or TRBD2 (6 bases each). The CDR3 length is 14 residues. The germline V gene has CDR1 SGHTA and CDR2 FQGNSA. The CDR3 DNA is TGTGCCAGCAGCACCTCGGTATCGGGGGCCTACGGGCTGTTC. Residues: CASSTSVSGAYGLF.

This clonotype was picked up a small number of times. The CDR3 protein is CASIREGGTEAFF. CDR3 coding DNA: TGTGCCAGTATTAGGGAGGGTGGCACTGAAGCTTTCTTT. The chain has TRBV3-1 and TRBJ1-1; D remains ambiguous. Trimming removed 9 bases from V and 4 bases from J, with 15 bases in between. Germline CDR1 LGHDT, CDR2 YNNKEL (reference sequence). The CDR3 is made up of 13 amino acids.

Of note for this clonotype: This may stem from a read error, because a much larger clone lies one nucleotide away. CDR3 coding DNA: TGTCCTCGGCCAGTGCCCCCCAAAAGAACTGAAGCTTTCTTT. Encoded protein: CPRPVPPKRTEAFF. J is TRBJ1-1 and V is TRBV12-5; D gene uncertain. This CDR3 comprises 14 residues. Germline V gene data show CDR1 as LGHNT and CDR2 as FRNRAP.

This clonotype appeared many times. The chain employs TRBV20-1 and TRBJ2-2, with 12 bases aligning to TRBD1. The CDR3 consists of 16 residues. The V gene end was trimmed by 0 bases and the J gene end by 7 bases; junction bases not matched to a gene: 6. Per the germline V gene, CDR1 is DFQATT and CDR2 is SNEGSKA (reference sequence). CDR3 in DNA: TGCAGTGCTAGAGATCCCGGGACAGGGGGCGGCGGGGAGCTGTTTTTT. It yields the protein CSARDPGTGGGGELFF.

Note on this clonotype: Relative to the germline gene, one junction end is altered; a read error may explain this. The chain joins TRBV7-2 to TRBJ1-6; a possible D gene is TRBD1 (5 bases). The germline gives CDR1 SGHTA, CDR2 FQGNSA. The length of the CDR3 is 14 residues. The CDR3 here is CASSLGGGDYNEQF. The DNA of the CDR3 is TGTGCCAGCAGCTTAGGGGGCGGGGACTACAATGAGCAGTTT.

This clonotype was counted a few times. The chain has TRBV18 and TRBJ2-3, with D possibly being TRBD2 (7 bases). The length of the CDR3 is 14 residues. Germline V CDR1 and CDR2: KGHSH, LQKENI. V lost 6 bases and J lost 5, with 15 bases in between. Here the CDR3 DNA reads TGTGCCAGCTCGACGCGGGGGCAAGGAGATACGCAGTATTTT. It is translated as CASSTRGQGDTQYF.

Notes on this clonotype: The conserved final phenylalanine or tryptophan is absent from the CDR3, which likely points to a read error. The DNA is left out, because the CDR3 cannot be placed on it with certainty; the CDR3 is given as TCRdb lists it. The rearrangement links TRBV7-3 to TRBJ1-1. The CDR3 is 13 residues long, ends included. CDR1 and CDR2 from the germline V gene are SGHTA and FQGTGA. The CDR3 sequence: CASSVERRTKAYY.

This chain connects TRBV7-8 to TRBJ1-4; 8 bases line up with TRBD1. V shed 3 bases, J shed 8 bases, and the junction held 5 bases outside the gene matches. The CDR3 is 14 amino acids. Germline V gene sequence: CDR1 SGHVS, CDR2 FQNEAQ. The CDR3 spells CASSFGQGAEKLFF. CDR3 in DNA: TGTGCCAGCAGCTTCGGACAGGGAGCGGAAAAACTGTTTTTT.

V usage is TRBV20-1 and J usage is TRBJ1-2; 9 bases fit TRBD1. Per germline, CDR1 DFQATT and CDR2 SNEGSKA (reference sequence). The CDR3 has 13 amino acids. V lost 5 bases, J lost 8 bases, and 9 bases stayed unmatched. The CDR3 loop is CSAGPGTGRGYTF. Here the CDR3 DNA reads TGCAGTGCTGGGCCCGGGACAGGGCGGGGCTACACCTTC.

This clonotype was counted ten times or more. The rearrangement uses TRBV5-1 and TRBJ1-4; the D is unclear. This CDR3 contains 14 residues. CDR1 is SGHRS, CDR2 YFSETQ, per germline. Trimming removed 0 bases at V and 3 bases at J, with 6 bases between. The CDR3 loop reads CASSLDSSNEKLFF. The CDR3 nucleotides are TGCGCCAGCAGCTTGGATAGTTCTAATGAAAAACTGTTTTTT.

This clonotype was picked up many times. The chain is built from TRBV5-6 and TRBJ1-2; D is perhaps TRBD1 (5 bases). Germline V gives CDR1 SGHDT, CDR2 YYEEEE. V was pared by 2 bases and J by 3 bases, with 17 bases between. There are 16 residues in the CDR3. The CDR3 sequence is CASSLPGILGDYGYTF. For the CDR3, the DNA is TGTGCCAGCAGCTTACCCGGGATCTTAGGGGACTATGGCTACACCTTC.

J is TRBJ2-7 and V is TRBV20-1; D might be TRBD1 or TRBD2, each matching 5 bases. Germline CDR1 is DFQATT and CDR2 is SNEGSKA (reference sequence). Trimming shortened V by 1 base and J by 0 bases, and 13 bases separated the two germline ends. This CDR3 has 15 residues. As DNA, the CDR3 is TGCAGTGCTAGAGTAAGGGACCCACGCTCCTACGAGCAGTACTTC. Its protein is CSARVRDPRSYEQYF.

Only one count was recorded for this clonotype. The chain links TRBV24-1 to TRBJ2-2; TRBD1 matches 11 bases. Losses at the gene ends were 5 bases for V and 2 bases for J; bases not matched to a gene: 6. The germline V gene has CDR1 KGHDR and CDR2 SFDVKD. CDR3 size: 17 residues. The CDR3 protein is CATSVAGQGANTGELFF. In nucleotides, the CDR3 is TGTGCCACCAGTGTTGCTGGACAGGGGGCAAACACCGGGGAGCTGTTTTTT.